The 18 T cell receptor beta chains presented below share a single source sample, sequenced in a study of blood T cell repertoires in COVID-19. The method was immunoSEQ multiplex PCR; TCRdb's version includes in-frame clones alone and lacks a portion of them. The sample holds 350,000 to 400,000 clones, approximately 84% seen once. Sequenced input: PBMCs or T cells enriched from blood (not recorded which). Every receptor here comes from a young woman who had recovered from COVID-19.

V and J are TRBV27 and TRBJ1-3; TRBD1 matches at 7 bases. Germline CDR1 MNHEY, CDR2 SMNVEV (reference sequence). The CDR3 covers 15 residues. The J segment lost 4 bases and the V segment lost 6 bases, leaving 9 bases of the junction unmatched. The CDR3 sequence is CASRPLQGYGNTIYF. Written as DNA, the CDR3 is TGTGCCAGCAGACCCTTACAGGGGTACGGAAACACCATATATTTT.

The chain joins TRBV3-1 (or the pseudogene TRBV3-2) to TRBJ1-2, with 7 bases aligning to TRBD1. V dropped 0 bases and J dropped 3; count of bases not matched to a gene: 7. CDR1 is LGHDT, CDR2 YNNKEL, per germline (reference sequence). The CDR3 consists of 16 residues. CDR3 protein: CASSQDLGQGDYGYTF. The CDR3 DNA follows: TGTGCCAGCAGCCAAGATCTCGGGCAGGGGGACTATGGCTACACCTTC.

V is TRBV18 and J is TRBJ2-5; D unclear. Trimming stripped 3 bases from V and 5 bases from J, with 10 bases between. The CDR3 loop spans 13 amino acids. The germline CDR1 and CDR2 sequences are KGHSH and LQKENI. In DNA form, the CDR3 reads TGTGCCAGCTCACCCGGCGGATTGGAGACCCAGTACTTC. Amino acid sequence: CASSPGGLETQYF.

The count of this clone is one. V is TRBV27 and J is TRBJ1-2, with 10 bases identical to TRBD1. The germline V gene encodes CDR1 MNHEY and CDR2 SMNVEV (reference sequence). The trim removed 6 bases at V and 8 bases at J, leaving 21 bases unmatched. CDR3 length: 18 amino acids. CDR3 in amino acids: CASRSLLGGTGAFRGYTF. CDR3 DNA: TGTGCCAGCAGGAGTCTCCTAGGAGGGACAGGGGCTTTTCGAGGCTACACCTTC.

The chain is built from TRBV30 and TRBJ1-1; D is possibly TRBD1 (6 bases). Germline CDR1 and CDR2: GTSNPN and SVGIG (reference sequence). The CDR3 has 15 residues. Trimming took off 8 bases at V and 1 base at J, with 20 bases between the two ends. DNA for the CDR3: TGTGCCCGCACTCAAAACACAGGGTCGAACACTGAAGCTTTCTTT. Its protein product is CARTQNTGSNTEAFF.

The rearrangement links TRBV29-1 to TRBJ1-1, with D perhaps matching TRBD1 (5 bases). This CDR3 has 16 amino acids. V was trimmed by 7 bases and J by 1 base, leaving 22 bases between them. Germline-derived CDR1 and CDR2 are SQVTM and ANQGSEA. The DNA of the CDR3 is TGCAGCGCTTACCCATTTTTCAGGGCGTCGAACACTGAAGCTTTCTTT. Amino acid sequence: CSAYPFFRASNTEAFF.

The chain employs TRBV29-1 and TRBJ1-3; D not certain. CDR1 and CDR2 from the germline V gene are SQVTM and ANQGSEA. This CDR3 region has 12 residues. V was clipped by 8 bases and J by 1 base, with 9 bases between them. The CDR3 region is CSYRQSGNTIYF. CDR3 sequence (DNA): TGCAGCTACCGACAATCTGGAAACACCATATATTTT.

CDR3 region: CASSVVGGPYNEQFF. The CDR3 coding sequence is TGTGCCAGCAGCGTAGTTGGTGGGCCTTACAATGAGCAGTTCTTC. The chain joins TRBV9 to TRBJ2-1; D call uncertain. Per the germline V gene, CDR1 is SGDLS and CDR2 is YYNGEE. The CDR3 covers 15 residues. Deletions cut 0 bases from V and 4 bases from J, with 11 bases between.

The J gene is TRBJ1-2, the V gene TRBV19; tentatively, D is TRBD1 (5 bases). The CDR3 spans 12 residues. Trimming took off 3 bases at V and 6 bases at J, with 8 bases between the two ends. Germline values: CDR1 LNHDA, CDR2 SQIVND (reference sequence). The CDR3 bases are TGTGCCAGTAGTATGACAGAAAATGGCTACACCTTC. Encoded protein: CASSMTENGYTF.

This chain links TRBV28 with TRBJ2-6; 8 nucleotides agree with TRBD1. The V gene end was trimmed by 4 bases and the J gene end by 2 bases; junction bases not matched to a gene: 16. The CDR3 spans 20 residues. Germline CDR1 and CDR2: MDHEN and SYDVKM. CDR3 sequence reads: CASSSRGPTGALPGANVLTF. The DNA of the CDR3 is TGTGCCAGCAGTTCCCGCGGACCGACAGGGGCCCTCCCTGGGGCCAACGTCCTGACTTTC.

This chain links TRBV7-2 with TRBJ2-7; TRBD2 might be the D (6 bases). Trimming pared 8 bases from V and 3 bases from J, leaving 17 bases between. The CDR3 contains 14 residues. CDR1 and CDR2 (germline): SGHTA, FQGNSA. DNA of the CDR3: TGTGCCAGCGGCACGGCGGGATCGTTCTACGAGCAGTACTTC. Its translation is CASGTAGSFYEQYF.

The rearrangement uses TRBV11-2 and TRBJ2-7; 11 bases are a match to TRBD1. The CDR3 contains 15 residues. Trimming at V came to 4 bases and at J to 5 bases, leaving 7 bases not matched to a gene. In germline, CDR1 is SGHAT, CDR2 FQNNGV. The CDR3 nucleotides read TGTGCCAGCAGCTCTCGGACAGGGGGCCCCAACGAGCAGTACTTC. Protein sequence: CASSSRTGGPNEQYF.

This chain uses TRBV28 with TRBJ2-2; D remains ambiguous. V lost 8 bases to trimming and J lost 6 bases, with 13 bases between them. CDR1 is MDHEN and CDR2 is SYDVKM in the germline V gene. This CDR3 has 13 residues. The DNA of the CDR3 is TGTGCCAGCGACCGGCGGAGTTCCGGGGAGCTGTTTTTT. Residues: CASDRRSSGELFF. Full variable domain (rest looked up from reference TRBV28 and TRBJ2-2): DVKVTQSSRYLVKRTGEKVFLECVQDMDHENMFWYRQDPGLGLRLIYFSYDVKMKEKGDIPEGYSVSREKKERFSLILESASTNQTSMYLCASDRRSSGELFFGEGSRLTVL.

The J gene is TRBJ2-3, the V gene TRBV6-4, with TRBD2 identical over 14 bases. With 5 bases clipped from V and 5 bases from J, the junction kept 6 bases outside the gene matches. Per germline, CDR1 MRHNA and CDR2 SNTAGT. The CDR3 extends over 16 amino acids. CDR3 loop: CASSPGLAGGGDTQYF. The CDR3 DNA follows: TGTGCCAGCAGTCCCGGACTAGCGGGAGGTGGAGATACGCAGTATTTT.

The gene calls are TRBV11-2 and TRBJ1-2; D is undetermined. The CDR3 runs 15 residues. Germline V gene sequence: CDR1 SGHAT, CDR2 FQNNGV. The V gene lost 0 bases and the J gene lost 2 bases, with 10 bases spanning the gap. As DNA, the CDR3 is TGTGCCAGCAGCTTAGAGTTCGGTATGAACTATGGCTACACCTTC. Encoded protein: CASSLEFGMNYGYTF.

The V call is TRBV27, the J call TRBJ2-7, with TRBD1 matching over 9 bases. Looked up from germline, CDR1 is MNHEY and CDR2 is SMNVEV (reference sequence). The CDR3 is 14 residues long. V was pared by 0 bases and J by 4 bases, with 1 base of the junction left unmatched. The CDR3 spells CASSLSGTGYEQYF. The CDR3 bases are TGTGCCAGCAGTTTATCCGGGACAGGGTACGAGCAGTACTTC.

This chain connects TRBV24-1 to TRBJ2-5; 11 bases line up with TRBD1. Trimming took 9 bases from V and 2 from J; bases not matched to a gene: 10. Germline V gene data show CDR1 as KGHDR and CDR2 as SFDVKD. The CDR3 contains 16 residues. Written as DNA, the CDR3 is TGTGCCACCTCACCGGGACAGGGGGTGCTTCAAGAGACCCAGTACTTC. Translating gives CATSPGQGVLQETQYF.

In nucleotides, the CDR3 is TGTGCCAGCAGTGTGGACTGGGCAGTAGGAGATACGCAGTATTTT. Protein sequence: CASSVDWAVGDTQYF. The chain has TRBV2 and TRBJ2-3; weak D call: TRBD2 (5 bases). The CDR3 consists of 15 residues. Trimming took off 4 bases at V and 5 bases at J, with 16 bases between the two ends. CDR1 and CDR2 from the germline V gene are SNHLY and FYNNEI.